The next 14 T cell receptor beta chains were all read from a single sample in a study of radiotherapy plus CTLA-4 blockade in lung cancer. The table came from immunoSEQ multiplex PCR; TCRdb's copy has only in-frame clones and leaves some out. The data contain approximately 100,000 clones, around four fifths of them singletons. The specimen comprised peripheral blood, sampled from a patient treated with radiotherapy plus ipilimumab. Source of these receptors: a human donor with non-small cell lung cancer who had a partial response to radiotherapy plus ipilimumab.

This clone came up once. V usage is TRBV6-5 and J usage is TRBJ1-1; 9 nucleotides align to TRBD1. With V trimmed by 0 bases and J by 1 base, 3 bases remained unmatched. Germline CDR1 reads MNHEY; CDR2 reads SVGAGI. This CDR3 spans 16 amino acids. The DNA of the CDR3 is TGTGCCAGCAGTTACTCTGGGGGACAGGGGAACACTGAAGCTTTCTTT. Its protein is CASSYSGGQGNTEAFF.

This clone was observed a few times. The V gene is TRBV28, the J gene TRBJ2-7; TRBD2 might be the D (6 bases). This CDR3 spans 15 amino acids. Germline CDR1 and CDR2: MDHEN and SYDVKM. V was clipped by 3 bases and J by 0 bases, with 12 bases between them. The CDR3 sequence is CASSLGGGISYEQYF. CDR3 in DNA: TGTGCCAGCAGTTTGGGGGGAGGCATCTCCTACGAGCAGTACTTC.

The chain couples TRBV7-8 to TRBJ1-2; 9 positions match TRBD1. The CDR3 is 15 amino acids. With V trimmed by 5 bases and J by 8 bases, 12 bases remained unmatched. Germline V gene sequence: CDR1 SGHVS, CDR2 FQNEAQ. The CDR3 region has the DNA TGTGCCAGCAGCGCAGGCCTGGGACAGGGTGGGGGCTACACCTTC. This encodes CASSAGLGQGGGYTF.

The genes are TRBV5-1 and TRBJ1-1; no reliable D call. Germline assignment: CDR1 SGHRS and CDR2 YFSETQ. Trimming took 0 bases from V and 3 from J, leaving 15 bases between them. The CDR3 contains 16 residues. The CDR3 loop is CASSLGSTGSHTEAFF. Here the CDR3 DNA reads TGCGCCAGCAGCTTGGGGTCCACGGGTTCCCACACTGAAGCTTTCTTT.

The chain couples TRBV5-4 to TRBJ2-7, with TRBD2 matching 7 bases. V was clipped by 9 bases and J by 1 base; unmatched bases: 13. Germline V gene sequence: CDR1 SGHNT, CDR2 YYREEE (reference sequence). This CDR3 spans 15 amino acids. The CDR3 sequence is CATKTGGPLSYEQYF. The CDR3 DNA sequence: TGTGCCACCAAGACGGGAGGACCCCTTTCCTACGAGCAGTACTTC.

The V gene is TRBV6-5, the J gene TRBJ2-2; no firm D call. The germline CDR1 and CDR2 sequences are MNHEY and SVGAGI. CDR3 size: 12 residues. V gave up 8 bases and J gave up 8 bases, with 12 bases separating them. The CDR3 loop is CASYTGAGELFF. The DNA of the CDR3 is TGTGCCAGCTACACGGGTGCGGGGGAGCTGTTTTTT.

The chain links TRBV28 to TRBJ1-1, with D perhaps matching TRBD1 (6 bases). Germline V gene data show CDR1 as MDHEN and CDR2 as SYDVKM. Trimming cost V 2 bases and J 2 bases, with 15 bases left between them. This CDR3 contains 16 residues. CDR3 protein: CASSLGGGRRNTEAFF. CDR3 bases: TGTGCCAGCAGTTTAGGGGGGGGCCGTCGAAACACTGAAGCTTTCTTT.

This chain links TRBV19 with TRBJ2-1; TRBD1 matches at 12 bases. Losses at the gene ends were 3 bases for V and 8 bases for J; bases not matched to a gene: 5. CDR1 and CDR2 (germline): LNHDA, SQIVND (reference sequence). The CDR3 extends over 15 amino acids. Here the CDR3 DNA reads TGTGCCAGTAGTATTACGGGACAGGGGGCCTATGAGCAGTTCTTC. Protein sequence: CASSITGQGAYEQFF.

This rearrangement joins TRBV10-3 to TRBJ1-3, with D tentatively TRBD1 (5 bases). V lost 8 bases, J lost 2 bases, and 19 bases lay in between. CDR1 and CDR2 from the germline V gene are ENHRY and SYGVKD. This CDR3 is 16 amino acids long. CDR3: CAIFSPQGRPGNTIYF. CDR3 bases: TGTGCCATCTTCTCTCCCCAGGGTCGCCCTGGAAACACCATATATTTT.

The rearrangement uses TRBV7-9 and TRBJ2-1; 7 nucleotides align to TRBD1. V lost 3 bases, J lost 4 bases, and 9 bases stayed unmatched. This CDR3 is 16 amino acids long. Per the germline V gene, CDR1 is SEHNR and CDR2 is FQNEAQ (reference sequence). CDR3 sequence reads: CASSFLTGQSYNEQFF. CDR3 sequence (DNA): TGTGCCAGCAGCTTTCTAACGGGACAGTCGTACAATGAGCAGTTCTTC.

V is TRBV11-2 and J is TRBJ2-5; maybe TRBD2 (5 bases). Looked up from germline, CDR1 is SGHAT and CDR2 is FQNNGV. The V end was cut by 0 bases, the J end by 3 bases, with 17 bases between. The CDR3 spans 17 residues. As DNA, the CDR3 is TGTGCCAGCAGCTTAGAGGTCCCCTGGGCGGGCGAAGAGACCCAGTACTTC. It yields the protein CASSLEVPWAGEETQYF.

V usage is TRBV19 and J usage is TRBJ2-3, with TRBD2 matching 10 bases. Germline V gene data show CDR1 as LNHDA and CDR2 as SQIVND (reference sequence). Germline trimming cut 4 bases from V and 5 bases from J; bases unmatched to any gene: 0. The CDR3 runs to 13 residues. CDR3 coding DNA: TGTGCCAGTAGTAAGCGGGAGGGAGATACGCAGTATTTT. Translation gives CASSKREGDTQYF.

The rearrangement joins TRBV27 to TRBJ1-1, with TRBD1 matching over 9 bases. V shed 2 bases, J shed 5 bases, and the junction held 6 bases outside the gene matches. This CDR3 contains 15 residues. Germline loops: CDR1 MNHEY, CDR2 SMNVEV (reference sequence). For the CDR3, the DNA is TGTGCCAGCAGTTTAAAGCGGACAGGGGCAACTGAAGCTTTCTTT. It codes for CASSLKRTGATEAFF.

The V call is TRBV5-4, the J call TRBJ2-7; D may be TRBD2 (5 bases). The CDR3 contains 14 residues. The V end was cut by 4 bases, the J end by 4 bases, with 15 bases between. Germline CDR1 and CDR2: SGHNT and YYREEE (reference sequence). The CDR3, as DNA: TGTGCCAGCAGCGTGCACACCACTAGGTACGAGCAGTACTTC. This gives the protein CASSVHTTRYEQYF.